These 9 T cell receptor beta chains were all obtained from the same sample, sequenced in a study of low-dose radiotherapy and immunotherapy resistance in tumors. The time point: after trial treatment. Sample treatment: LDRT plus nivolumab, ipilimumab, low-dose cyclophosphamide and aspirin (RACIN trial). Primers used for first-strand cDNA, a TRAV- and TRBV-specific set, covered both alpha and beta chains. The PCR that amplified TCRs ran for about 20 cycles, relying on a constant-region primer and a V-primer adapter. TCRdb called the reads again in MiXCR, with one record for every CDR3 protein. Of around 60,000 distinct CDR3 sequences in the sample, about 23% were seen once. This specimen was PBMCs, taken after low-dose radiotherapy plus immunotherapy. The receptors stem from a male donor with prostate cancer.

The chain carries TRBV5-1 and TRBJ2-1; 12 nucleotides align to TRBD2. The J segment lost 10 bases and the V segment lost 0 bases, leaving 8 bases of the junction unmatched. Per the germline V gene, CDR1 is SGHRS and CDR2 is YFSETQ. The CDR3 is 16 amino acids. DNA of the CDR3: TGCGCCAGCAGCTTGGGGCCTAGCGGGGGGGCTGAGGAGCAGTTCTTC. Its protein is CASSLGPSGGAEEQFF.

This clonotype was observed at least ten times. The chain employs TRBV20-1 and TRBJ1-5; D possibly corresponds to TRBD1 (5 bases). Per germline, CDR1 DFQATT and CDR2 SNEGSKA (reference sequence). This CDR3 is built from 19 residues. Trimming pared 1 base from V and 6 bases from J, leaving 28 bases between. The DNA of the CDR3 is TGCAGTGCTAGAGGGCCCCCCAGGGAGGGTTTAAAGTCATTTCAGCCCCAGCATTTT. Protein sequence: CSARGPPREGLKSFQPQHF.

This clonotype appeared many times. As DNA, the CDR3 is TGTGCCAGCAGCATTCCAGGGACGGCCAAAAACATTCAGTACTTC. Translation: CASSIPGTAKNIQYF. The V and J genes are TRBV5-5 and TRBJ2-4; D is tentatively TRBD1 or TRBD2 (5 bases each). This CDR3 is 15 amino acids long. V was pared by 4 bases and J by 1 base, with 12 bases between. Germline V lookup: CDR1 SGHKS, CDR2 YYEKEE (reference sequence). Together with reference TRBV5-5 and TRBJ2-4, the CDR3 gives the full variable domain: DAGVTQSPTHLIKTRGQQVTLRCSPISGHKSVSWYQQVLGQGPQFIFQYYEKEERGRGNFPDRFSARQFPNYSSELNVNALLLGDSALYLCASSIPGTAKNIQYFGAGTRLSVL.

This clonotype was found many times. This chain joins TRBV18 and TRBJ2-6; 11 bases match TRBD2. The CDR3 sequence is 19 residues long. The trim removed 6 bases at V and 0 bases at J, leaving 10 bases unmatched. Germline V gene data show CDR1 as KGHSH and CDR2 as LQKENI. The CDR3 region is CASSPQLAGVSSGANVLTF. The CDR3 DNA reads TGTGCCAGCTCCCCCCAACTAGCGGGGGTGAGCTCTGGGGCCAACGTCCTGACTTTC.

This clonotype was seen ten or more times. DNA for the CDR3: TGCAGTGCTAGGAGGACTAGCGGGAGGGGAGAGACCCAGTACTTC. It encodes CSARRTSGRGETQYF. V and J are TRBV20-1 and TRBJ2-5, with 15 nucleotides matching TRBD2. The germline gives CDR1 DFQATT, CDR2 SNEGSKA (reference sequence). The CDR3 is 15 residues long. The V gene end was trimmed by 3 bases and the J gene end by 4 bases; junction bases not matched to a gene: 3.

This clonotype has at least ten counts. This chain joins TRBV7-3 and TRBJ2-1, with 9 bases lining up with TRBD1. Germline CDR1 and CDR2: SGHTA and FQGTGA. The CDR3 totals 16 residues. Germline trimming cut 3 bases from V and 4 bases from J; bases unmatched to any gene: 7. Here the CDR3 DNA reads TGTGCCAGCAGCTTCACCGGGACAGGGTTGTACAATGAGCAGTTCTTC. It codes for CASSFTGTGLYNEQFF.

A word on this clonotype: A far larger clone differs by one base, so this is likely a read error. The CDR3 here is CASSRTSGYPGELFF. In nucleotides, the CDR3 is TGTGCCAGCAGTAGAACTAGCGGGTACCCCGGGGAGCTGTTTTTT. V is TRBV6-8 and J is TRBJ2-2; 9 bases fit TRBD2. Per germline, CDR1 MNHGY and CDR2 SAAAGT. The CDR3 has 15 residues. Trimming cost V 5 bases and J 6 bases; bases outside gene matches: 7.

This clonotype was detected ten times or more. V is TRBV29-1 and J is TRBJ2-7; D tentatively fits TRBD1 or TRBD2 (5 bases each). This CDR3 is 11 amino acids long. CDR1 and CDR2 (germline): SQVTM, ANQGSEA. V was shortened by 7 bases and J by 6 bases, with 13 bases between the two germline ends. CDR3 bases: TGCAGCGCGGGACGACTAAGCGAGCAGTACTTC. Translation gives CSAGRLSEQYF.

The rearrangement joins TRBV7-9 to TRBJ2-2; the match to TRBD2 covers 14 bases. There are 22 residues in the CDR3. Trimming took 6 bases from V and 12 from J; bases not matched to a gene: 30. Germline loops: CDR1 SEHNR, CDR2 FQNEAQ (reference sequence). CDR3 amino acids: CASSPQTVVGGLAGGAGEQLFF. The CDR3, as DNA: TGTGCCAGCAGTCCCCAGACTGTCGTAGGTGGACTAGCGGGGGGCGCCGGGGAGCAGCTGTTTTTT.